This T cell receptor (beta chain) was identified during a study of naive and memory T cell subsets. Two oligonucleotides, mixed equimolar, formed the beta constant-region primer covering TRBC1 and TRBC2. The ligated cDNA underwent four PCR rounds using SP2 and nested alpha and beta constant-region primers. Via MiXCR, TCRdb re-called the UMI-ligation and nested PCR reads, giving one row per CDR3 protein. The sample records 30,000 to 40,000 distinct CDR3 sequences, less than 20% being singletons. Cells stained for CD3, CD4, CD8, CD45RA, CD27 and viability were sorted into four CD45RA/CD27 subsets. In this sample, this clonotype turned up once. As yet, its antigen is unknown. Trimming removed 1 base at V and 6 bases at J, with 13 bases between. From germline, CDR1 is MNHEY and CDR2 SVGAGI. This CDR3 has 14 residues. Study findings and constraints: Over 95% of naive TCR sequences appeared only once after error correction, unlike memory subsets. Clonotypes here are unpaired alpha or beta chain sequences. Activation and differentiation may alter RNA-based TCR counts.

The sequence was collected from a human donor in good health. V usage is TRBV6-5 and J usage is TRBJ2-7; the D gene is possibly TRBD2 (6 bases). The sequencing input was effector memory CD4+ T cells from blood. Subset indicated: effector memory, CD45RA- CD27-. The CDR3 DNA sequence: TGTGCCAGCAGTTACTTGTCCGGGAGCGGCGAGCAGTACTTC. Encoded protein: CASSYLSGSGEQYF.